These 16 T cell receptor beta chains were all obtained from the same sample, sequenced in a study of T cell repertoires and HLA-DP antigens. CD4+ cells expanded for around 15 days were restimulated 24 h with allogeneic-DPB1 HeLa cells. Cells were stimulated with HeLa cells transduced with HLA-DPA1/DPB1, HLA-DM, invariant chain and CD80. Here immunoSEQ multiplex PCR was the method, and the copy in TCRdb shows in-frame clones only, minus some. The sample includes thousands of clones, more than 65% of them seen just once. Specimen: CD137- CD4+ T cells from cultured PBMCs. The source is a woman between 18 and 29 years old in good health and CMV-seronegative.

This clone rates as large (0.1 to 1%). The chain joins TRBV6-5 to TRBJ1-6; 10 bases are shared with TRBD1. CDR1 MNHEY and CDR2 SVGAGI come from the germline V gene. The CDR3 runs 15 residues. The ends lost 1 base at V and 9 bases at J; junction bases unmatched: 3. The CDR3: CASSYWGQGISPLHF. The CDR3 nucleotides are TGTGCCAGCAGTTACTGGGGACAGGGGATTTCACCCCTCCACTTT.

The chain couples TRBV4-2 to TRBJ1-1, with a tentative D call TRBD1 (6 bases). The germline CDR1 and CDR2 sequences are LGHNA and YNFKEQ. The CDR3 runs to 13 residues. The V end lost 0 bases, the J end lost 10 bases, and 12 bases lay between the germline ends. The CDR3 DNA reads TGTGCCAGCAGCCAAGAAAGGGGGACCGGAGCTTTCTTT. Amino acids: CASSQERGTGAFF.

The table lists this clone with a few counts. The chain combines TRBV7-2 with TRBJ1-5; no firm D call. V lost 1 base to trimming and J lost 4 bases, with 8 bases between them. Germline CDR1 SGHTA, CDR2 FQGNSA. This CDR3 spans 14 amino acids. For the CDR3, the DNA is TGTGCCAGCAGCTTAGAATCCTTTAATCAGCCCCAGCATTTT. This translates into CASSLESFNQPQHF.

Remarks on this clone: Within the sample, other DNA sequences also encode this same CDR3. The chain carries TRBV28 and TRBJ1-1; 10 bases align to TRBD1. The CDR3 runs 14 residues. Germline V gene data show CDR1 as MDHEN and CDR2 as SYDVKM. Trimming cost V 7 bases and J 5 bases; bases outside gene matches: 7. The CDR3 region has the DNA TGTGCCAGCACCCGACAGGGGGCGCGGACTGAAGCTTTCTTT. Encoded protein: CASTRQGARTEAFF.

This chain joins TRBV7-3 and TRBJ1-2, with D possibly matching TRBD1 (5 bases). Between the trimmed V and J ends, which lost 4 bases and 3 bases, there was a span of 18 bases. The CDR3 covers 16 residues. Looked up from germline, CDR1 is SGHTA and CDR2 is FQGTGA. The CDR3 reads CASSSWPRGRDYGYTF. Here the CDR3 DNA reads TGTGCCAGCAGCTCCTGGCCGCGGGGGAGGGACTATGGCTACACCTTC.

The chain links TRBV11-2 to TRBJ2-3; 9 bases align to TRBD2. Germline V gene data show CDR1 as SGHAT and CDR2 as FQNNGV. The CDR3 length is 16 residues. V lost 3 bases, J lost 4 bases, and 8 bases stayed unmatched. Here the CDR3 DNA reads TGTGCCAGCAGCTTGAGCGGCGGGAGGGGCGCAGATACGCAGTATTTT. Amino acids: CASSLSGGRGADTQYF.

V usage is TRBV2 and J usage is TRBJ2-1; 8 bases agree with TRBD1. This CDR3 contains 13 residues. J was trimmed by 2 bases and V by 6 bases; bases with no gene match: 0. Germline values: CDR1 SNHLY, CDR2 FYNNEI. CDR3 DNA sequence: TGTGCCAGCAGGGGACAGGCCTACAATGAGCAGTTCTTC. Residues: CASRGQAYNEQFF.

The chain is built from TRBV7-2 and TRBJ2-2; D call uncertain. This CDR3 is built from 15 residues. Trimming shortened V by 7 bases and J by 6 bases, and 18 bases separated the two germline ends. In germline, CDR1 is SGHTA, CDR2 FQGNSA. CDR3 in amino acids: CASTRTAGLPGELFF. The CDR3 DNA reads TGTGCCAGCACCCGAACGGCAGGTCTCCCCGGGGAGCTGTTTTTT. Drawing the rest from reference TRBV7-2 and TRBJ2-2, the complete variable domain is GAGVSQSPSNKVTEKGKDVELRCDPISGHTALYWYRQSLGQGLEFLIYFQGNSAPDKSGLPSDRFSAERTGGSVSTLTIQRTQQEDSAVYLCASTRTAGLPGELFFGEGSRLTVL.

CDR3 sequence: CASSEGPGYMRRISPLHF. In DNA form, the CDR3 reads TGTGCCAGCAGTGAAGGCCCAGGTTATATGCGCCGTATTTCACCCCTCCACTTT. V and J are TRBV6-1 and TRBJ1-6, with D uncertain. The V end lost 1 base, the J end lost 9 bases, and 22 bases lay between the germline ends. Germline assignment: CDR1 MNHNS and CDR2 SASEGT. This CDR3 comprises 18 residues.

This sequence joins TRBV11-3 and TRBJ1-5, with 8 bases lining up with TRBD1. Germline V gene sequence: CDR1 SGHNT, CDR2 YENEEA. This CDR3 has 14 residues. V shed 5 bases, J shed 4 bases, and the junction held 4 bases outside the gene matches. Here the CDR3 DNA reads TGTGCCAGCAGCCATAGACAGGGGAATCAGCCCCAGCATTTT. Translation gives CASSHRQGNQPQHF.

This chain's CDR3 is CASSAGPGLAGGTDTQYF. The CDR3 coding sequence is TGTGCCAGCAGCGCGGGACCGGGACTAGCGGGCGGGACAGATACGCAGTATTTT. The chain combines TRBV9 with TRBJ2-3, with TRBD2 matching 12 bases. The germline V gene encodes CDR1 SGDLS and CDR2 YYNGEE. The J segment lost 3 bases and the V segment lost 3 bases, leaving 11 bases of the junction unmatched. This CDR3 has 18 amino acids.

The rearrangement joins TRBV11-1 to TRBJ2-7, with unresolved D. The germline CDR1 and CDR2 sequences are SGHAT and FQDESV (reference sequence). V was pared by 1 base and J by 5 bases, with 15 bases between. The CDR3 has 15 amino acids. DNA of the CDR3: TGTGCCAGCAGCTTAGAACGGGCTCCCGGCCACGAGCAGTACTTC. Translation gives CASSLERAPGHEQYF. The entire variable domain, with the rest obtained from reference TRBV11-1 and TRBJ2-7, is as follows: EAEVAQSPRYKITEKSQAVAFWCDPISGHATLYWYRQILGQGPELLVQFQDESVVDDSQLPKDRFSAERLKGVDSTLKIQPAELGDSAMYLCASSLERAPGHEQYFGPGTRLTVT.

V is TRBV5-1 and J is TRBJ1-1, with TRBD1 matching over 7 bases. The CDR3 is 13 residues long. V was pared by 5 bases and J by 2 bases, with 3 bases of the junction left unmatched. Per the germline V gene, CDR1 is SGHRS and CDR2 is YFSETQ. Here the CDR3 reads CASRDRDNTEAFF. CDR3 coding DNA: TGCGCCAGCAGAGACAGGGATAACACTGAAGCTTTCTTT.

This chain connects TRBV14 to TRBJ2-7, with D possibly matching TRBD2 (6 bases). Germline V lookup: CDR1 SGHDN, CDR2 FVKESK. The CDR3 extends over 15 amino acids. Trimming removed 3 bases from V and 2 bases from J, with 14 bases in between. The CDR3 spells CASSHKEGRTYEQYF. For the CDR3, the DNA is TGTGCCAGCAGCCACAAGGAGGGCAGAACCTACGAGCAGTACTTC.

This chain links TRBV9 with TRBJ1-3; D not resolved. V was trimmed by 0 bases and J by 7 bases, leaving 11 bases between them. This CDR3 comprises 14 residues. CDR1 is SGDLS, CDR2 YYNGEE, per germline. CDR3 region: CASSVVVETNTIYF. The DNA for the CDR3 is TGTGCCAGCAGCGTAGTAGTCGAGACCAACACCATATATTTT.

This chain joins TRBV2 and TRBJ2-5, with TRBD1 matching over 8 bases. CDR3 size: 16 residues. Germline V gene sequence: CDR1 SNHLY, CDR2 FYNNEI. The ends lost 8 bases at V and 7 bases at J; junction bases unmatched: 18. Here the CDR3 DNA reads TGTGCCAGCCGAAGCCAGGGGGCGCCTAAACAATCGACCCAGTACTTC. This encodes CASRSQGAPKQSTQYF.